This passage covers 25 T cell receptor beta chains from one sample sequenced in a study of neoadjuvant anti-PD-1 for oral cavity cancer. The time point: after neoadjuvant nivolumab, at surgical resection. Measured with immunoSEQ multiplex PCR; TCRdb has only the in-frame clones, and not every one. The sample includes 25,000 or so clones, 25% to 30% of them seen just once. Sequenced here: tumor tissue, sampled after nivolumab (anti-PD-1) treatment. The receptors here all came from a person aged 40 to 85 with oral cavity squamous cell carcinoma.

This clone showed up just a few times. The chain is built from TRBV19 and TRBJ2-2; TRBD2 might be the D (6 bases). CDR1 is LNHDA, CDR2 SQIVND, per germline (reference sequence). The CDR3 covers 17 residues. The germline V and J ends were trimmed by 3 bases and 0 bases, with 14 bases remaining between them. DNA for the CDR3: TGTGCCAGTAGTATTTATGGGGCGGGGCCGAACACCGGGGAGCTGTTTTTT. This codes for CASSIYGAGPNTGELFF.

The table lists this clone with a few counts. This chain uses TRBV7-9 with TRBJ2-7, with D possibly matching TRBD1 (6 bases). The length of the CDR3 is 15 residues. Germline CDR1 SEHNR, CDR2 FQNEAQ (reference sequence). Trimming cost V 1 base and J 4 bases, with 14 bases left between them. The chain's CDR3 is CASSLESQGWYEQYF. For the CDR3, the DNA is TGTGCCAGCAGCTTAGAATCGCAGGGGTGGTACGAGCAGTACTTC.

Only a few counts were recorded for this clone. The gene calls are TRBV5-4 and TRBJ2-2, with D possibly being TRBD1 (5 bases). Trimming stripped 4 bases from V and 4 bases from J, with 17 bases between. The germline V gene encodes CDR1 SGHNT and CDR2 YYREEE (reference sequence). This CDR3 comprises 16 residues. The CDR3 reads CASSKGGVGRTGELFF. The CDR3 DNA reads TGTGCCAGCAGCAAGGGTGGAGTGGGGCGCACCGGGGAGCTGTTTTTT.

This clone was counted only a few times. The chain recombines TRBV18 with TRBJ1-2; D possibly corresponds to TRBD1 (6 bases). Trimming cost V 4 bases and J 0 bases, with 12 bases left between them. Germline CDR1 is KGHSH and CDR2 is LQKENI. This CDR3 region has 15 residues. CDR3 nucleotides: TGTGCCAGCTCACGTCCAACAGGGACTAACTATGGCTACACCTTC. Residues: CASSRPTGTNYGYTF.

V is TRBV19 and J is TRBJ2-1; 10 nucleotides match TRBD2. Unmatched junction bases numbered 10, after V lost 3 bases and J lost 11 bases. The CDR3 loop spans 15 amino acids. The V gene's germline CDR1 is LNHDA and CDR2 SQIVND (reference sequence). The CDR3 DNA reads TGTGCCAGTAGTATTCTTCGCGGGACTAGCGAAAAGCAGTTCTTC. It yields the protein CASSILRGTSEKQFF. Combining the CDR3 with reference TRBV19 and TRBJ2-1 gives the whole variable domain DGGITQSPKYLFRKEGQNVTLSCEQNLNHDAMYWYRQDPGQGLRLIYYSQIVNDFQKGDIAEGYSVSREKKESFPLTVTSAQKNPTAFYLCASSILRGTSEKQFFGPGTRLTVL.

The chain uses TRBV10-2 and TRBJ1-2; D gene unclear. Germline V gene lookup returns CDR1 WSHSY and CDR2 SAAADI. The CDR3 is made up of 10 amino acids. Trimming shortened V by 8 bases and J by 8 bases, and 9 bases separated the two germline ends. The chain's CDR3 is CASLAQGYTF. As DNA, the CDR3 is TGCGCCAGCTTGGCCCAAGGCTACACCTTC.

The J gene is TRBJ2-7, the V gene TRBV19, with D perhaps TRBD1 (6 bases). Per germline, CDR1 LNHDA and CDR2 SQIVND (reference sequence). The CDR3 is made up of 14 amino acids. V lost 5 bases to trimming and J lost 2 bases, with 13 bases between them. The CDR3 reads CASSARQAPYEQYF. The CDR3 nucleotides are TGTGCCAGTAGTGCCCGACAGGCTCCCTACGAGCAGTACTTC.

This clone was observed a handful of times. The chain carries TRBV28 and TRBJ1-3; D remains unclear. Trimming took 3 bases from V and 15 from J, leaving 12 bases between them. The CDR3 contains 11 residues. CDR1 is MDHEN and CDR2 is SYDVKM in the germline V gene. The DNA for the CDR3 is TGTGCCAGCAGTTTCTTATTCACAGAATATTTT. Protein product: CASSFLFTEYF.

This clone has more than one count but fewer than ten. This chain links TRBV27 with TRBJ2-5; 9 positions agree with TRBD1. The V gene end was trimmed by 4 bases and the J gene end by 1 base; junction bases not matched to a gene: 10. This CDR3 has 17 amino acids. From germline, CDR1 is MNHEY and CDR2 SMNVEV (reference sequence). The CDR3 nucleotides read TGTGCCAGCAGTTCTGGGACAGGGAGGGATGGCCAAGAGACCCAGTACTTC. Amino acid sequence: CASSSGTGRDGQETQYF.

This clone was picked up a small number of times. The chain carries TRBV5-1 and TRBJ2-2, with TRBD2 matching over 12 bases. The germline gives CDR1 SGHRS, CDR2 YFSETQ. The CDR3 is made up of 16 amino acids. V lost 0 bases, J lost 6 bases, and 3 bases stayed unmatched. CDR3 residues: CASSLGLAGVAGELFF. CDR3 DNA: TGCGCCAGCAGCTTGGGACTAGCGGGAGTGGCCGGGGAGCTGTTTTTT.

V and J are TRBV9 and TRBJ1-2; 7 bases align to TRBD1. There are 15 residues in the CDR3. The V gene end was trimmed by 0 bases and the J gene end by 4 bases; junction bases not matched to a gene: 6. Germline CDR1 reads SGDLS; CDR2 reads YYNGEE. Here the CDR3 reads CASSVGAGTVYGYTF. CDR3 bases: TGTGCCAGCAGCGTAGGTGCCGGGACAGTCTATGGCTACACCTTC.

V is TRBV19 and J is TRBJ1-1; TRBD1 agrees at 7 bases. The V segment lost 5 bases and the J segment 0 bases; nucleotides outside the gene matches: 18. This CDR3 spans 19 amino acids. Germline V gene sequence: CDR1 LNHDA, CDR2 SQIVND (reference sequence). CDR3 in amino acids: CASSEGTVMWGDLNTEAFF. The DNA of the CDR3 is TGTGCCAGTAGTGAGGGGACAGTGATGTGGGGGGATCTGAACACTGAAGCTTTCTTT.

The gene calls are TRBV2 and TRBJ1-2; perhaps TRBD1 as D (5 bases). Germline CDR1 SNHLY, CDR2 FYNNEI. V was clipped by 4 bases and J by 4 bases, with 19 bases between them. The CDR3 is 16 amino acids. The CDR3 region has the DNA TGTGCCAGCAGTGGCTCGTTAGGGGCCCAAACCTATGGCTACACCTTC. This gives the protein CASSGSLGAQTYGYTF.

The chain employs TRBV7-9 and TRBJ2-7; D uncertain. Germline V CDR1 and CDR2: SEHNR, FQNEAQ (reference sequence). V lost 5 bases and J lost 0, with 11 bases in between. The CDR3 is 14 amino acids. The CDR3 DNA follows: TGTGCCAGCAGCCTCTGGAGAAGCTCCTACGAGCAGTACTTC. Amino acids: CASSLWRSSYEQYF.

This clone was picked up a small number of times. The chain links TRBV9 to TRBJ1-1; the match to TRBD1 covers 12 bases. This CDR3 region has 15 residues. Unmatched junction bases numbered 0, after V lost 2 bases and J lost 1 base. Germline CDR1 and CDR2: SGDLS and YYNGEE. This CDR3 is CASSVGQGANTEAFF. CDR3 DNA: TGTGCCAGCAGCGTGGGACAGGGGGCGAACACTGAAGCTTTCTTT.

This clone was recorded only once. V usage is TRBV15 and J usage is TRBJ2-3, with D possibly matching TRBD2 (6 bases). V was trimmed by 0 bases and J by 5 bases, leaving 12 bases between them. Germline V gene lookup returns CDR1 LNHNV and CDR2 YYDKDF (reference sequence). The CDR3 contains 15 residues. CDR3 region: CATSREPGLLDTQYF. The CDR3, as DNA: TGTGCCACCAGCAGAGAACCGGGACTTCTAGATACGCAGTATTTT.

This clone was counted only a few times. The chain carries TRBV4-2 and TRBJ2-1; 12 bases match TRBD2. This CDR3 comprises 17 residues. In germline, CDR1 is LGHNA, CDR2 YNFKEQ. V shed 0 bases, J shed 7 bases, and the junction held 7 bases outside the gene matches. The CDR3 protein is CASSQDSLAGGPNEQFF. The CDR3 nucleotides read TGTGCCAGCAGCCAAGATTCCCTAGCGGGGGGGCCGAATGAGCAGTTCTTC.

The chain links TRBV11-2 to TRBJ2-2; D is ambiguous. The CDR3 runs 11 residues. V lost 3 bases and J 9 bases, leaving 5 bases between the germline ends. In germline, CDR1 is SGHAT, CDR2 FQNNGV. The CDR3 nucleotides read TGTGCCAGCAGCTTTACCCGGGAGCTGTTTTTT. Protein product: CASSFTRELFF. Full variable domain (outside the CDR3, taken from reference TRBV11-2 and TRBJ2-2): EAGVAQSPRYKIIEKRQSVAFWCNPISGHATLYWYQQILGQGPKLLIQFQNNGVVDDSQLPKDRFSAERLKGVDSTLKIQPAKLEDSAVYLCASSFTRELFFGEGSRLTVL.

The table lists this clone with a few counts. This chain uses TRBV4-2 with TRBJ1-1; no clear D gene. This CDR3 has 14 amino acids. The V gene lost 0 bases and the J gene lost 0 bases, with 5 bases spanning the gap. Per the germline V gene, CDR1 is LGHNA and CDR2 is YNFKEQ. CDR3 in amino acids: CASSQDLMNTEAFF. In nucleotides, the CDR3 is TGTGCCAGCAGCCAAGATTTGATGAACACTGAAGCTTTCTTT.

This clone was seen a few times. This chain uses TRBV29-1 with TRBJ2-7, with D uncertain. Germline CDR1 and CDR2: SQVTM and ANQGSEA. The CDR3 extends over 12 amino acids. Trimming cost V 4 bases and J 2 bases, with 9 bases left between them. The chain's CDR3 is CSVVALTYEQYF. As DNA, the CDR3 is TGCAGCGTTGTGGCCCTGACCTACGAGCAGTACTTC.

The chain couples TRBV7-9 to TRBJ2-2; weak D call: TRBD2 (7 bases). The CDR3 totals 15 residues. CDR1 SEHNR and CDR2 FQNEAQ come from the germline V gene (reference sequence). V was shortened by 5 bases and J by 7 bases, with 17 bases between the two germline ends. For the CDR3, the DNA is TGTGCCAGCAGCCAGATGGCGGGGGCCGTCGGGGAGCTGTTTTTT. It translates to CASSQMAGAVGELFF.

V is TRBV27 and J is TRBJ2-7; 10 nucleotides line up with TRBD2. Germline-derived CDR1 and CDR2 are MNHEY and SMNVEV (reference sequence). J gave up 3 bases and V 4 bases, and 12 bases lay outside the gene matches. This CDR3 region has 17 residues. The CDR3 DNA is TGTGCCAGCAGTTCCTCCCGCGGGGGACTAGCGCTCTACGAGCAGTACTTC. Protein sequence: CASSSSRGGLALYEQYF.

CDR3 nucleotide sequence: TGTGCCAGCAGTGAAGCGGGGGCCACGAATGAGCAGTTCTTC. It is translated as CASSEAGATNEQFF. V usage is TRBV6-4 and J usage is TRBJ2-1; 8 bases map to TRBD2. CDR1 MRHNA and CDR2 SNTAGT come from the germline V gene. Trimming took 3 bases from V and 7 from J; bases not matched to a gene: 5. The CDR3 spans 14 residues.

This clone has only one observation. The chain recombines TRBV29-1 with TRBJ2-1; D is unclear. CDR3 length: 13 residues. Germline CDR1 reads SQVTM; CDR2 reads ANQGSEA. Deletions cut 4 bases from V and 0 bases from J, with 7 bases between. CDR3 in DNA: TGCAGCGTTGTAGCCAGCTCCTACAATGAGCAGTTCTTC. Encoded protein: CSVVASSYNEQFF.

This clone was seen only a few times. At the DNA level, this CDR3 is encoded by other sequences in the same sample as well. This chain joins TRBV27 and TRBJ1-2; TRBD1 aligns across 7 bases. In germline, CDR1 is MNHEY, CDR2 SMNVEV (reference sequence). The trim removed 10 bases at V and 4 bases at J, leaving 6 bases unmatched. This CDR3 has 12 residues. The CDR3 nucleotides are TGTGCCACCAGACAGGGCAGCTATGGCTACACCTTC. It encodes CATRQGSYGYTF.